Below, 2 T cell receptor beta chains from the same sample are listed, as sequenced in a study of monozygotic twins with inflammatory bowel disease. TCRdb reworked the 5' RACE reads into one entry per CDR3 protein, no DNA. The sample features 400,000 or so distinct CDR3 sequences, with about 2.6% in its top ten. The sequenced sample was blood. The source of these receptors is a human donor with ulcerative colitis or Crohn's disease, or a healthy co-twin of an affected twin (not recorded which).

This chain links TRBV19 with TRBJ1-5; TCRdb proposes TRBD1, but this gene call is untestable without DNA. Germline-derived CDR1 and CDR2 are LNHDA and SQIVND (reference sequence). The CDR3 sequence is 15 residues long. Here the CDR3 reads CASHDRQGGNQPQHF.

The CDR3 reads CASSQGLAGAGEQFF. The genes are TRBV3-1 and TRBJ2-1; as DNA is missing, the TRBD2 call by TCRdb cannot be tested. The germline V gene encodes CDR1 LGHDT and CDR2 YNNKEL (reference sequence). The CDR3 loop spans 15 amino acids.